A selection of T cell receptor beta chains follows, all from one sample in a study of T cell responses to AZD1222 COVID-19 vaccine. Profiling relied on immunoSEQ multiplex PCR, and the TCRdb table lists in-frame clones only, not all of them. The table includes fewer than 200,000 clones, just under 90% detected once. The sequenced sample was peripheral blood, obtained on day 0 of AZD1222 vaccination. These receptors were obtained from an adult in good health. Each CDR3 is given with its conserved first and last residue. Each record gives: J gene, D gene, CDR3 length, V gene, clone size, CDR3 DNA, CDR3 protein. D genes are given only for firm matches. Not every row has a clone size; where given, it reads once, few, many or a size class.

TRBJ2-3,TRBD1,13,TRBV28,.,TGTGCCAGCAGGCAGGGGGCGCAGTATACGCAGTATTTT,CASRQGAQYTQYF
TRBJ1-4,.,16,TRBV7-9,.,TGTGCCAGCACCAGAGGTTCATCGACAACTAATGAAAAACTGTTTTTT,CASTRGSSTTNEKLFF
TRBJ1-3,.,14,TRBV6-5,.,TGTGCCAGCAGTTCCCAGCTCTCTGGAAACACCATATATTTT,CASSSQLSGNTIYF
TRBJ2-2,TRBD2,15,TRBV6-5,few,TGTGCCAGCAGTTACGGGACTAGCGCCACCGGGGAGCTGTTTTTT,CASSYGTSATGELFF
TRBJ2-5,.,14,TRBV7-6,.,TGTGCCAGCAGCCCTTCAGGTCTCCAAGAGACCCAGTACTTC,CASSPSGLQETQYF
TRBJ2-2,.,14,TRBV6-4,.,TGTGCCAGCAGACTATATACGAACACCGGGGAGCTGTTTTTT,CASRLYTNTGELFF
TRBJ1-2,TRBD1,14,TRBV6-5,.,TGTGCCAGCAGTCGGACAGGGGGCGATCGTGGCTACACCTTC,CASSRTGGDRGYTF
TRBJ2-7,.,11,TRBV28,.,TGTGCCAGCAGCTACGTGTACGAGCAGTACTTC,CASSYVYEQYF
TRBJ1-2,.,13,TRBV27,.,TGTGCCAGCAGTCCAACTACGAACTATGGCTACACCTTC,CASSPTTNYGYTF
TRBJ1-3,.,13,TRBV29-1,.,TGCAGCGTTGGGCAAGCCTCTGGAAACACCATATATTTT,CSVGQASGNTIYF
TRBJ1-5,.,15,TRBV4-2,.,TGTGCCAGCAGCCAAGTCTTTGGGGGTCCTCAGCCCCAGCATTTT,CASSQVFGGPQPQHF
TRBJ1-6,.,14,TRBV30,once,TGTGCCTCGGTGAGGACAGTCGAGGTTTCACCCCTCCACTTT,CASVRTVEVSPLHF
TRBJ2-7,.,13,TRBV5-4,.,TGTGCCAGCAGCTTGGACAGGGGAGGGGAGCAGTACTTC,CASSLDRGGEQYF
TRBJ2-7,.,15,TRBV28,.,TGTGCCAGCAGCTCCTGGACCGGGGGCAGTTACGAGCAGTACTTC,CASSSWTGGSYEQYF
TRBJ1-2,TRBD1,15,TRBV7-3,.,TGTGCCAGCAGCCTCGACGGGACAGGGTACTATGGCTACACCTTC,CASSLDGTGYYGYTF
TRBJ2-5,TRBD2,16,TRBV27,.,TGTGCCAGCGGACTGGGACTAGCGGGAGGGTTAGAGACCCAGTACTTC,CASGLGLAGGLETQYF
TRBJ2-1,TRBD2,19,TRBV18,.,TGTGCCAGCTCACCACAAGGGACTAGCGGGAGCGGCTCCTACAATGAGCAGTTCTTC,CASSPQGTSGSGSYNEQFF
TRBJ2-2,.,15,TRBV5-1,.,TGCGCCAGCAGCTTGGGTCTAACACACACCGGGGAGCTGTTTTTT,CASSLGLTHTGELFF
TRBJ2-1,.,16,TRBV7-8,few,TGTGCCAGCAGCTTAATTGGAACCGACGTTGGAAATGAGCAGTTCTTC,CASSLIGTDVGNEQFF
TRBJ2-7,.,15,TRBV4-1,once,TGCGCCAGCAGCCAAGACGGGGACACAGCCTACGAGCAGTACTTC,CASSQDGDTAYEQYF
TRBJ2-4,.,12,TRBV10-3,.,TGTGCCATCAGTGAGTCGGGGAACATTCAGTACTTC,CAISESGNIQYF
TRBJ2-1,.,13,TRBV10-1,.,TGCGCCAGCAGTGAGTCTAAAAGGAATGAGCAGTTCTTC,CASSESKRNEQFF
TRBJ1-2,TRBD1,14,TRBV3-1/TRBV3-2,.,TGTGCCAGCAGCCAGTACAGGGGGAACTATGGCTACACCTTC,CASSQYRGNYGYTF
TRBJ2-3,TRBD2,18,TRBV3-1/TRBV3-2,.,TGTGCCAGCAGCCAAGATGGGTACAGCGGGGGGTTCGCGGATACGCAGTATTTT,CASSQDGYSGGFADTQYF
TRBJ2-5,.,11,TRBV30,.,TGTGCCTGGAGTGTACCCGGGACCCAGTACTTC,CAWSVPGTQYF
TRBJ2-3,.,15,TRBV30,.,TGTGCCCTAAAAGGGAAACTTTTCATCACAGATACGCAGTATTTT,CALKGKLFITDTQYF
TRBJ2-1,TRBD2,17,TRBV19,.,TGTGCCAGTAGAGCGGGGCTTGGGGCCATGAGGTTCAATGAGCAGTTCTTC,CASRAGLGAMRFNEQFF
TRBJ1-4,.,16,TRBV19,few,TGTGCCAGTAGTATCGGTAGAGGACTTTCTAATGAAAAACTGTTTTTT,CASSIGRGLSNEKLFF
TRBJ1-3,.,17,TRBV5-1,.,TGCGCCAGCAGCTTGGACCCTACAGGCCACTCTGGAAACACCATATATTTT,CASSLDPTGHSGNTIYF
TRBJ2-3,TRBD2,16,TRBV2,.,TGTGCCAGCAGATCCCAGCGGGGGGCAGGCACAGATACGCAGTATTTT,CASRSQRGAGTDTQYF
TRBJ2-2,.,11,TRBV7-9,.,TGTGCCAGCAGCTTATTAGGGGAGCTGTTTTTT,CASSLLGELFF
TRBJ2-2,.,14,TRBV24-1,.,TGTGCCACCAGTGGGCACCAGAACACCGGGGAGCTGTTTTTT,CATSGHQNTGELFF
TRBJ2-7,.,15,TRBV6-5,.,TGTGCCAGCAGTTACTCGCGTAACAGGGGGGGCGAGCAGTACTTC,CASSYSRNRGGEQYF
TRBJ1-2,.,14,TRBV6-5,once,TGTGCCAGCAGTTCACAGGAGTTTGGCTATGGCTACACCTTC,CASSSQEFGYGYTF
TRBJ2-3,.,16,TRBV3-1/TRBV3-2,.,TGTGCCAGCAGCCAAAGCCCCCGTCAGCGGGCCGGTACGCAGTATTTT,CASSQSPRQRAGTQYF
TRBJ2-6,.,17,TRBV18,.,TGTGCCAGCTCACCACTAGGGATTGATTCTGGGGCCAACGTCCTGACTTTC,CASSPLGIDSGANVLTF
TRBJ2-5,.,14,TRBV11-3,.,TGTGCCAGCAGCAAGGGGTACAGGGAGGAGACCCAGTACTTC,CASSKGYREETQYF
TRBJ2-7,TRBD1,17,TRBV19,.,TGTGCCAGTAGCCCACCGGGACAGGGGCCCGGGTGGGGGGAGCAGTACTTC,CASSPPGQGPGWGEQYF
TRBJ1-5,TRBD1,16,TRBV6-6,.,TGTGCCAGCAGTTACTCGAGCAGGGGGCTCAATCAGCCCCAGCATTTT,CASSYSSRGLNQPQHF
TRBJ1-2,TRBD1,14,TRBV27,once,TGTGCCAGCGGCCGGCAGGGGGATAACTATGGCTACACCTTC,CASGRQGDNYGYTF
TRBJ2-7,.,16,TRBV3-1/TRBV3-2,.,TGTGCCAGCAGCCAAGATAGGGCCACCTTCTCCTACGAGCAGTACTTC,CASSQDRATFSYEQYF
TRBJ2-1,TRBD2,16,TRBV28,.,TGTGCCAGCAGTTTGTCCGGGACTAGCGGGTTGAATGAGCAGTTCTTC,CASSLSGTSGLNEQFF
TRBJ2-3,TRBD2,17,TRBV9,.,TGTGCCAGCAGCGTATCAATAGCGGGGTCTAGCACAGATACGCAGTATTTT,CASSVSIAGSSTDTQYF
TRBJ1-2,.,14,TRBV28,.,TGTGCCAGTCATGAGCAACAGGAGAACTATGGCTACACCTTC,CASHEQQENYGYTF
TRBJ1-6,TRBD1,14,TRBV7-8,.,TGTGCCAGCAGCTGGGACAGGCTTAATTCACCCCTCCACTTT,CASSWDRLNSPLHF
TRBJ1-1,.,11,TRBV20-1,.,TGCAGTGCCCCGGTAAGGACTGAAGCTTTCTTT,CSAPVRTEAFF
TRBJ2-5,TRBD1,16,TRBV10-1,.,TGCGCCAGCAGTGAGAAGGGACAGGGGGCTGGGGAGACCCAGTACTTC,CASSEKGQGAGETQYF
TRBJ2-6,.,17,TRBV7-9,.,TGTGCCAGCAGCTTAAGGCAGAGATTCTCTGGGGCCAACGTCCTGACTTTC,CASSLRQRFSGANVLTF
TRBJ1-4,TRBD1,14,TRBV6-5,.,TGTGCCAGCACTTCCGGGACAGGAGATGAAAAACTGTTTTTT,CASTSGTGDEKLFF
TRBJ2-3,.,14,TRBV6-6,once,TGTGCCAGCAGTTATCTTCTGGGCACAGATACGCAGTATTTT,CASSYLLGTDTQYF
TRBJ2-1,.,16,TRBV5-1,.,TGCGCCAGCAGCTTGCGTGGCAGGGGTATCTACAATGAGCAGTTCTTC,CASSLRGRGIYNEQFF
TRBJ1-6,.,15,TRBV5-5,.,TGTGCCAGCAGCTTACGGAGCTCCTATAATTCACCCCTCCACTTT,CASSLRSSYNSPLHF
TRBJ2-7,.,18,TRBV5-1,.,TGCGCCAGCAGCTTGAGCGAGGGCAGGCCCCTTTCCCCCTACGAGCAGTACTTC,CASSLSEGRPLSPYEQYF
TRBJ2-1,.,15,TRBV24-1,.,TGTGCCACCAGTGAGGCGGACTACCAACTGGGGGAGCAGTTCTTC,CATSEADYQLGEQFF
TRBJ1-5,.,15,TRBV4-1,.,TGCGCCAGCAGCCAAGGGGTGGGGCCAAATCAGCCCCAGCATTTT,CASSQGVGPNQPQHF
TRBJ1-6,.,14,TRBV6-5,.,TGTGCCAGCAGGATAAGAGAATATAATTCACCCCTCCACTTT,CASRIREYNSPLHF
TRBJ1-2,TRBD1,13,TRBV10-3,.,TGTGCCATGAGCGGGACAGGGAACTATGGCTACACCTTC,CAMSGTGNYGYTF
TRBJ1-1,TRBD1,12,TRBV29-1,.,TGCAGCGTTCGACAGGGGTTCACTGAAGCTTTCTTT,CSVRQGFTEAFF
TRBJ2-5,.,12,TRBV28,.,TGTGCCAGCAGTTTATCTACGGAGACCCAGTACTTC,CASSLSTETQYF